This T cell receptor (beta chain) was recorded in a study of cytomegalovirus exposure and HLA in healthy donors. The PCR employed 60 Vbeta primers together with 13 Jbeta primers. Here immunoSEQ multiplex PCR was the method, and the copy in TCRdb shows in-frame clones only, minus some. Among about 150,000 clones, approximately 80% were seen once, and the ten largest hold under 15%. The CDR3 spans 17 residues. Trimming left V 0 bases short and J 3 bases short, with 14 bases between. Looked up from germline, CDR1 is LNHNV and CDR2 is YYDKDF (reference sequence). The sequenced sample consisted of PBMCs. This receptor was obtained from a woman between 40 and 50 years old in good health and CMV-seronegative. The J gene is TRBJ2-2, the V gene TRBV15; no definite D call. The CDR3 bases are TGTGCCACCAGCAGAGACTACACGGAGAAAGACACCGGGGAGCTGTTTTTT. Its protein is CATSRDYTEKDTGELFF.